This TCR beta chain was sequenced in a study of cytomegalovirus exposure and HLA in healthy donors. Clones were sequenced by immunoSEQ multiplex PCR, and TCRdb holds only the in-frame ones, with some missing. Of about 220,000 clones in the sample, approximately 83% are singletons; the top ten hold roughly an eighth. CDR3 size: 16 residues. Germline V gene data show CDR1 as LNHDA and CDR2 as SQIVND (reference sequence). Deletions cut 3 bases from V and 4 bases from J, with 19 bases between. The sample taken for sequencing was PBMCs. V usage is TRBV19 and J usage is TRBJ2-7, with D possibly TRBD1 on 5 matching bases. This TCR was recovered from a young woman in good health and CMV-seropositive. The CDR3 coding sequence is TGTGCCAGTAGTATCCACACACAGGTTTTCCCTTACGAGCAGTACTTC. Protein product: CASSIHTQVFPYEQYF.